The present TCR beta chain was sequenced within a study of siplizumab effects on memory and regulatory T cells. Study-level findings and limits: Roughly 80-97% of proliferating CD4+ or CD8+ clones defied assignment to a naive or memory phenotype.

Data came from immunoSEQ multiplex PCR; TCRdb stores just in-frame clones and leaves some out. Among roughly 100,000 clones listed, 85% to 95% were seen once. In regard to this clone: Antigen specificity is unknown.

With V trimmed by 9 bases and J by 0 bases, 2 bases remained unmatched. The CDR3 totals 13 residues. Germline CDR1 is LNHDA and CDR2 is SQIVND (reference sequence). The chain carries TRBV19 and TRBJ2-3, with 8 bases identical to TRBD2. The TCR was taken from a human donor in good health. Sequenced: CD4+ T cells sorted from blood. The CDR3 sequence: CASLAGSTDTQYF. For the CDR3, the DNA is TGTGCCAGCTTAGCGGGGAGCACAGATACGCAGTATTTT.